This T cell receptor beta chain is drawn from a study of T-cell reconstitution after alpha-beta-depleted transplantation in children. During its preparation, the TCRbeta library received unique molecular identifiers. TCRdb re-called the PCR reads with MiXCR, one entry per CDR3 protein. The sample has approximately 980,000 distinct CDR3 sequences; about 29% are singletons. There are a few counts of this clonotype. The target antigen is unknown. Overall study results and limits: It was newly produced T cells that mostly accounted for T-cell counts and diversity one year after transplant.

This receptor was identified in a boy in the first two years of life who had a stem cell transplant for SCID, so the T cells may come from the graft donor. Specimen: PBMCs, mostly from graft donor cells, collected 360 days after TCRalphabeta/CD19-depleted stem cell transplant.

The CDR3 is CASTTGKETQYF. The CDR3 region has the DNA TGTGCCAGCACAACGGGCAAGGAGACCCAGTACTTC. The rearrangement joins TRBV12-3 or TRBV12-4 to TRBJ2-5; no clear D. Trimming left V 7 bases short and J 5 bases short, with 11 bases between. The CDR3 consists of 12 residues.